This entry is about one TCR beta chain. In the authors' methods: Estimates of nucleated cell counts were drawn from the amplification of reference gene primers. The data were produced by immunoSEQ multiplex PCR, yet TCRdb's version contains in-frame clones alone and is incomplete. V and J calls and clone size come straight from that table; D and trimming were deduced from the DNA. The sample holds approximately 89,000 clones, about 85% seen once. The CDR3 is made up of 14 amino acids. The germline V gene encodes CDR1 MDHEN and CDR2 SYDVKM. V was clipped by 2 bases and J by 3 bases, with 10 bases between them. The data belong to a study of blood T cell repertoires in COVID-19. Turning to the study itself: Whether acute or convalescent, the COVID-19 samples came from the United States, Italy and Spain. PBMCs, B-cell-depleted T cells, or T cells were the source of the cDNA or gDNA that made up the material.

This chain links TRBV28 with TRBJ1-1; D call uncertain. The clonotype was recovered from a man in his 70s with acute or convalescent COVID-19. Sequencing was done on a sample of peripheral blood. CDR3 DNA sequence: TGTGCCAGCAGTTTAACCGCGGCTTACACTGAAGCTTTCTTT. Amino acids: CASSLTAAYTEAFF.